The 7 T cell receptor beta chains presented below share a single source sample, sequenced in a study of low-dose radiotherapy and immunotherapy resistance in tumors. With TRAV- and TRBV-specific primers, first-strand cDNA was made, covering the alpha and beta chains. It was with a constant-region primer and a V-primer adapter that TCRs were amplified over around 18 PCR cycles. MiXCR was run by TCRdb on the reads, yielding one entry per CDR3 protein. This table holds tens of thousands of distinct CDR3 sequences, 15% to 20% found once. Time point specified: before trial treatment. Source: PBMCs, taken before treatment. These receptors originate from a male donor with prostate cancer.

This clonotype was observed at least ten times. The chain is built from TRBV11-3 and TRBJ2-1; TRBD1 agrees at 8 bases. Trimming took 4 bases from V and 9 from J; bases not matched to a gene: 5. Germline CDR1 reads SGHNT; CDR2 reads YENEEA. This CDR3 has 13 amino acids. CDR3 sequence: CASSSYRGSEQFF. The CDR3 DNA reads TGTGCCAGCAGCTCCTACAGGGGGTCTGAGCAGTTCTTC.

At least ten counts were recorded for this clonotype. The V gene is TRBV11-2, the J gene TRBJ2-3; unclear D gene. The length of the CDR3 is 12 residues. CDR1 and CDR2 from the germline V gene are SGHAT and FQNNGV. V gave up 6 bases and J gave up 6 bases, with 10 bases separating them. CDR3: CASRAPGDTQYF. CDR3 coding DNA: TGTGCCAGCAGAGCCCCAGGTGATACGCAGTATTTT. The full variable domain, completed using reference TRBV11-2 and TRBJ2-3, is EAGVAQSPRYKIIEKRQSVAFWCNPISGHATLYWYQQILGQGPKLLIQFQNNGVVDDSQLPKDRFSAERLKGVDSTLKIQPAKLEDSAVYLCASRAPGDTQYFGPGTRLTVL.

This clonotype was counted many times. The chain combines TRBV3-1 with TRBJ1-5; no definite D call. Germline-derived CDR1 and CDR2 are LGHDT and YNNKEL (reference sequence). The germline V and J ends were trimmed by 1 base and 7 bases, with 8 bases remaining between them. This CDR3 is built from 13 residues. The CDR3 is CASSQGLQQPQHF. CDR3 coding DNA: TGTGCCAGCAGCCAAGGACTTCAGCAGCCCCAGCATTTT.

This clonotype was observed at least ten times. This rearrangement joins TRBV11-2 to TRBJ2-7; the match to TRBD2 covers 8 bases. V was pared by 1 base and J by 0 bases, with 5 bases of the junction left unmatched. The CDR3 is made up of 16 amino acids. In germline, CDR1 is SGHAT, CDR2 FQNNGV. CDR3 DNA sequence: TGTGCCAGCAGCTTAGGGACTAGCTTCCCCTCCTACGAGCAGTACTTC. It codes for CASSLGTSFPSYEQYF.

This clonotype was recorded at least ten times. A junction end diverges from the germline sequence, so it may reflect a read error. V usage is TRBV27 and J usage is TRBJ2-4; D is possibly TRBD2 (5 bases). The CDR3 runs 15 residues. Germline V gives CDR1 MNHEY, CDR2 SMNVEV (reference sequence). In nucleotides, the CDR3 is TGTGCCAGCAGCCAACACGCTCTAGCCAAAAACATTCAGTACTTT. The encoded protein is CASSQHALAKNIQYF.

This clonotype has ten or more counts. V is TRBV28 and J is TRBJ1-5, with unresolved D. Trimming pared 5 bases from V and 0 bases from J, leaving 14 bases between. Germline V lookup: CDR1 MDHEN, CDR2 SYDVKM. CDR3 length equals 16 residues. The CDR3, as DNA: TGTGCCAGCAGTATCTCCGGGAAGGATAGCAATCAGCCCCAGCATTTT. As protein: CASSISGKDSNQPQHF.

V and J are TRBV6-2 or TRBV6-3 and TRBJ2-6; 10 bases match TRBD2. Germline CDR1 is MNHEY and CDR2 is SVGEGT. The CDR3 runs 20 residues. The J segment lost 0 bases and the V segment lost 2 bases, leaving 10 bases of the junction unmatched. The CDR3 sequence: CASSYKAGGPLSSGANVLTF. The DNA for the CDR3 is TGTGCCAGCAGTTACAAAGCGGGGGGGCCTCTTAGCTCTGGGGCCAACGTCCTGACTTTC.